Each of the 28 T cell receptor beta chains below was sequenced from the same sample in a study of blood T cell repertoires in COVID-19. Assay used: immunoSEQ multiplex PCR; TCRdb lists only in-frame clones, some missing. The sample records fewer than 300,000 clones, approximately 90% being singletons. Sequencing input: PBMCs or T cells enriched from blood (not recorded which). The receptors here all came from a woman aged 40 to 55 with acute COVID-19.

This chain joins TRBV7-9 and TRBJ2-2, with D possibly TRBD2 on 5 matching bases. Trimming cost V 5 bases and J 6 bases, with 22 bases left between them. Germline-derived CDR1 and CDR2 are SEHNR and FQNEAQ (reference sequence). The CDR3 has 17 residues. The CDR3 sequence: CASSPRMLALTPGELFF. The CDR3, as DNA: TGTGCCAGCAGCCCGAGAATGCTAGCCCTAACACCCGGGGAGCTGTTTTTT.

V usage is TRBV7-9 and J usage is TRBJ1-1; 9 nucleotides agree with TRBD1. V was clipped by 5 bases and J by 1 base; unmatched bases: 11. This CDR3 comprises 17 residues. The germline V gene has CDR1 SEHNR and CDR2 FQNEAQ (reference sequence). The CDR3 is CASSPRQGVTGNTEAFF. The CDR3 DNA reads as TGTGCCAGCAGCCCCAGACAGGGGGTTACGGGGAACACTGAAGCTTTCTTT.

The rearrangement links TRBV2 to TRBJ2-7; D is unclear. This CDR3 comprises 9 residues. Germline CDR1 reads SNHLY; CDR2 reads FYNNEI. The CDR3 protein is CVSGYEQYF. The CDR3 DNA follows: TGTGTCTCGGGTTACGAGCAGTACTTC.

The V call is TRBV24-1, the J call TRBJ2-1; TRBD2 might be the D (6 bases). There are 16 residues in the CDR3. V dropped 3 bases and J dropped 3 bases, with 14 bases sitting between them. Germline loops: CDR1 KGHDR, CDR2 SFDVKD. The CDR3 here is CATSDATSGLYNEQFF. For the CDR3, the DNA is TGTGCCACCAGTGATGCGACTAGTGGGCTCTACAATGAGCAGTTCTTC.

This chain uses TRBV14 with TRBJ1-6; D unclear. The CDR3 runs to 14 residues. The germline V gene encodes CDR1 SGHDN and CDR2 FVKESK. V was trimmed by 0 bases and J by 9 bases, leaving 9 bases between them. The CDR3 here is CASSQDLSLSPLHF. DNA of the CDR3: TGTGCCAGCAGCCAAGATCTCTCCCTTTCACCCCTCCACTTT. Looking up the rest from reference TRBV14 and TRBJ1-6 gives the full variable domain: EAGVTQFPSHSVIEKGQTVTLRCDPISGHDNLYWYRRVMGKEIKFLLHFVKESKQDESGMPNNRFLAERTGGTYSTLKVQPAELEDSGVYFCASSQDLSLSPLHFGNGTRLTVT.

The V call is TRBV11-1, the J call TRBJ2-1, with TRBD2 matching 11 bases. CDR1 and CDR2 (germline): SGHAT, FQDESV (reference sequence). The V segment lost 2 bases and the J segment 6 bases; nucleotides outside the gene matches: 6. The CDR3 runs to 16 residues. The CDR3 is CASSLMGTSGFNEQFF. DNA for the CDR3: TGTGCCAGCAGCTTAATGGGGACTAGCGGATTCAATGAGCAGTTCTTC. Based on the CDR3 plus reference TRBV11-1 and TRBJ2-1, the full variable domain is EAEVAQSPRYKITEKSQAVAFWCDPISGHATLYWYRQILGQGPELLVQFQDESVVDDSQLPKDRFSAERLKGVDSTLKIQPAELGDSAMYLCASSLMGTSGFNEQFFGPGTRLTVL.

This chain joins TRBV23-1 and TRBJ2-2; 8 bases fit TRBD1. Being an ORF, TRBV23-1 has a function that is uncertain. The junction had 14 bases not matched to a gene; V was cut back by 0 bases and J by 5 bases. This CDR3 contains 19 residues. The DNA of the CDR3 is TGCGCCAGCAGTCAATCCCGGAGCGGCTCGGACAGGGATACCGGGGAGCTGTTTTTT. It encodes CASSQSRSGSDRDTGELFF.

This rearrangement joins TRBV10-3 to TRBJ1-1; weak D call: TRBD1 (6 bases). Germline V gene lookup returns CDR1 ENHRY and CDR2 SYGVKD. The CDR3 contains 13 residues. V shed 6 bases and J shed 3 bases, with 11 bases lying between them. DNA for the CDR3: TGTGCCATCAGACGACGGACAGACACTGAAGCTTTCTTT. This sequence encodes CAIRRRTDTEAFF.

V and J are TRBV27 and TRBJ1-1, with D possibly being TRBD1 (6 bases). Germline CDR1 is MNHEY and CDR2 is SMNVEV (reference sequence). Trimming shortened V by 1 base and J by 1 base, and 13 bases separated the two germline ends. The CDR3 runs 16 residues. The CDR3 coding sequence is TGTGCCAGCAGTTTATTGTTTCGAGGGGGGAACACTGAAGCTTTCTTT. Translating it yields CASSLLFRGGNTEAFF.

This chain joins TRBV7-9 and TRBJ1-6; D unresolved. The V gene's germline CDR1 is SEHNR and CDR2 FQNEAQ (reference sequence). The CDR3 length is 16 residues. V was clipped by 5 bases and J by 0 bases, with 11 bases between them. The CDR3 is CASSATWSSYNSPLHF. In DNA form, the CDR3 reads TGTGCCAGCAGCGCAACTTGGTCCTCCTATAATTCACCCCTCCACTTT.

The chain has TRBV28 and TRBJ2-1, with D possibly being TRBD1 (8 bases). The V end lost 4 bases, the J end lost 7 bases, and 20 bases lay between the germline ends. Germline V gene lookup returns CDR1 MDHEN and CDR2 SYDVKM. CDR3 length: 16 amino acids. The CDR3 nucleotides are TGTGCCAGCAGTTCCTACAGGGGGGGGGTTGCGAATGAGCAGTTCTTC. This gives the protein CASSSYRGGVANEQFF.

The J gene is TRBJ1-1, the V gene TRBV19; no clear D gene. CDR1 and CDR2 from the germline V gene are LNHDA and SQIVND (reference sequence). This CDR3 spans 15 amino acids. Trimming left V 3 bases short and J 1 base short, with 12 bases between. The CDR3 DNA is TGTGCCAGTAGTATTTCGACTCCAGCGAACACTGAAGCTTTCTTT. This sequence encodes CASSISTPANTEAFF.

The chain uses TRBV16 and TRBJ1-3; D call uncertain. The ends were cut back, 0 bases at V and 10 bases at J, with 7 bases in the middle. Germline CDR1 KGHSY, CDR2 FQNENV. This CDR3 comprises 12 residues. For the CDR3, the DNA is TGTGCCAGCAGCCAATCCCCCACAACCATATATTTT. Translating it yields CASSQSPTTIYF.

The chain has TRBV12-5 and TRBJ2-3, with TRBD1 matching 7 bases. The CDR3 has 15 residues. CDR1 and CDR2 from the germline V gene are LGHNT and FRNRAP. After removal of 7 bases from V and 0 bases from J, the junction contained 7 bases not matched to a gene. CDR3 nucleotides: TGTGCTAGTGCCCCCGGACAGGCCAGCACAGATACGCAGTATTTT. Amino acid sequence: CASAPGQASTDTQYF.

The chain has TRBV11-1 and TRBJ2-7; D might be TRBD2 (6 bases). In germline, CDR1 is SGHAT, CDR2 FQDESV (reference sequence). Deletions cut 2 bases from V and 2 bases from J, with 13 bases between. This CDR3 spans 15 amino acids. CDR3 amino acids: CASSLFPRGTYEQYF. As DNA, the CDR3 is TGTGCCAGCAGCTTATTTCCCCGGGGGACCTACGAGCAGTACTTC.

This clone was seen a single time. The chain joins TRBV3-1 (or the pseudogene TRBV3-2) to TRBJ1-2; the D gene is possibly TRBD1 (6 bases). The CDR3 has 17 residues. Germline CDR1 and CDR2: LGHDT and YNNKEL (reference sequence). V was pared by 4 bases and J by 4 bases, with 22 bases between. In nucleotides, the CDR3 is TGTGCCAGCAGCCGGAAAGAGTACAGGGAAAGAATCTATGGCTACACCTTC. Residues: CASSRKEYRERIYGYTF.

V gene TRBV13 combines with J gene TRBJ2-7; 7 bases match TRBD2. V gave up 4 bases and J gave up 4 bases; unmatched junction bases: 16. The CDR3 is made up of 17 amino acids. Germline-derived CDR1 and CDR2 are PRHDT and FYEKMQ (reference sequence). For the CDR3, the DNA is TGTGCCAGCAGCTCCGGGGGGTACACCGTTCACCTATACGAGCAGTACGTC. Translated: CASSSGGYTVHLYEQYV.

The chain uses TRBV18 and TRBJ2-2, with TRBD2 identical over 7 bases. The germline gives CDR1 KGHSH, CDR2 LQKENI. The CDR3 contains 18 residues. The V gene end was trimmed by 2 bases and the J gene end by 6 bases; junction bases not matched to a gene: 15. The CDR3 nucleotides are TGTGCCAGCTCACCAACCCCCAGACTAGCACTCGGGGCCGGGGAGCTGTTTTTT. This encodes CASSPTPRLALGAGELFF.

The CDR3 reads CASSPGGSYNEQFF. The CDR3 DNA reads as TGTGCCAGCAGCCCAGGGGGCTCCTACAATGAGCAGTTCTTC. The gene calls are TRBV7-3 and TRBJ2-1; the match to TRBD1 covers 7 bases. With V trimmed by 5 bases and J by 0 bases, 1 base remained unmatched. CDR1 and CDR2 from the germline V gene are SGHTA and FQGTGA. This CDR3 is built from 14 residues.

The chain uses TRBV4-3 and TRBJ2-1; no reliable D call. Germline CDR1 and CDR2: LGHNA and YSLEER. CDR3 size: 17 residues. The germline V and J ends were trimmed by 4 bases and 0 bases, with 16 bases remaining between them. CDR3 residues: CASSRATVSISYNEQFF. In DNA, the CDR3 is TGCGCCAGCAGCCGCGCAACAGTCTCAATCTCCTACAATGAGCAGTTCTTC.

For the CDR3, the DNA is TGTGCCAGCAGCTTAGAAGGACAGGGAGGTGAAAAACTGTTTTTT. Protein product: CASSLEGQGGEKLFF. The gene calls are TRBV11-2 and TRBJ1-4, with 8 bases lining up with TRBD1. This CDR3 contains 15 residues. Per the germline V gene, CDR1 is SGHAT and CDR2 is FQNNGV. V was pared by 0 bases and J by 7 bases, with 4 bases of the junction left unmatched.

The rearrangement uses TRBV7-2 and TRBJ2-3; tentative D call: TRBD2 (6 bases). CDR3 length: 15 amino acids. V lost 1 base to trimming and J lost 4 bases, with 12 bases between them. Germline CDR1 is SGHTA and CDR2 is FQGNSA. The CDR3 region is CASSLGSGAADTQYF. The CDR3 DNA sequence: TGTGCCAGCAGCTTAGGATCGGGAGCCGCAGATACGCAGTATTTT.

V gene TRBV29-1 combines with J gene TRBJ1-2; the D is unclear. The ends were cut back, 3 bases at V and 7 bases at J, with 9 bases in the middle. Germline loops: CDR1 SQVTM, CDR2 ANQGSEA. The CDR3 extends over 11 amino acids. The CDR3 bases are TGCAGCGTTGAGGGCGGGTCTGGCTACACCTTC. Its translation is CSVEGGSGYTF. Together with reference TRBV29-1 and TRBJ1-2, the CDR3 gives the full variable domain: SAVISQKPSRDICQRGTSLTIQCQVDSQVTMMFWYRQQPGQSLTLIATANQGSEATYESGFVIDKFPISRPNLTFSTLTVSNMSPEDSSIYLCSVEGGSGYTFGSGTRLTVV.

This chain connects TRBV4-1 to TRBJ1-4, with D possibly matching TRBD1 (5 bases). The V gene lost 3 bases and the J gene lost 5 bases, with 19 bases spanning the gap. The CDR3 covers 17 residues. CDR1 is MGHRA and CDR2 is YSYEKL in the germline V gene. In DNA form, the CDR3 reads TGCGCCAGCAGCCACCCCCCCCGGGGCGGACTAAATGAAAAACTGTTTTTT. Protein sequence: CASSHPPRGGLNEKLFF.

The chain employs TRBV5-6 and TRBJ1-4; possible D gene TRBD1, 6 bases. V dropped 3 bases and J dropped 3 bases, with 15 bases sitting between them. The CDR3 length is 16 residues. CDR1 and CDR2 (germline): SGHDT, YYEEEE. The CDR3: CASSWVDAGANEKLFF. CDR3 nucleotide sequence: TGTGCCAGCAGCTGGGTGGATGCAGGGGCTAATGAAAAACTGTTTTTT.

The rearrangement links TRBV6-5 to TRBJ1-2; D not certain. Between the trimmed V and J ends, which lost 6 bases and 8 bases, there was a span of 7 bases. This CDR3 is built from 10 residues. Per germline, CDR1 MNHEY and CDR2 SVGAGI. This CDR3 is CASSEVGYTF. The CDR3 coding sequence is TGTGCCAGCAGCGAGGTCGGCTACACCTTC.

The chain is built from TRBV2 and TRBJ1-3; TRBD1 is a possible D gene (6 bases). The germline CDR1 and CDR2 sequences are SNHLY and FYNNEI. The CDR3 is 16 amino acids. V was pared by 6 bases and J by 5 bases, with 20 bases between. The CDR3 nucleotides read TGTGCCAGCAGCCCCCTTTGGGGGGGCCCAAGAAACACCATATATTTT. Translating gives CASSPLWGGPRNTIYF.

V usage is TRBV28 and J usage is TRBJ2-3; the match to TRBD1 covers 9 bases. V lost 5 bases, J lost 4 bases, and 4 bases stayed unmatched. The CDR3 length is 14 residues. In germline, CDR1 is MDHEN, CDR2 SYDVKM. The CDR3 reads CASSVDRGSDTQYF. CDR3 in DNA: TGTGCCAGCAGTGTTGACAGGGGGTCAGATACGCAGTATTTT.